This passage covers 11 T cell receptor beta chains from one sample sequenced in a study of shared clonotypes between healthy human individuals (dated by TCRdb to 2018 to 2021). CD8 naive samples consisted of CD45RO-negative cells that were positively selected for CCR7, yielding a CD45RA+CCR7+ population without TemRA cells. The library was obtained by the immunoSEQ multiplex PCR assay. TCRdb took over this immuneACCESS table, retaining in-frame rearrangements with V and J assigned. Such tables are incomplete; in checked studies, under half of the missing clones stem from an unresolved V gene, and the remainder is unexplained. The sample table shows hundreds of thousands of clones, and about 96% are seen once. Clones ranked in the top ten supply less than 0.12% of the sample. The sample was naive CD8+ T cells sorted from blood. Per the publication, the cell subset or site label means: CD45RA+CCR7+. The source is a woman in her 30s in good health.

The CDR3 here is CASSFEGSGYEQYF. The CDR3 DNA reads as TGTGCCAGCAGTTTCGAAGGTTCTGGCTACGAGCAGTACTTC. The genes are TRBV28 and TRBJ2-7; D call uncertain. The CDR3 is 14 residues long. Trimming pared 3 bases from V and 3 bases from J, leaving 12 bases between. Per the germline V gene, CDR1 is MDHEN and CDR2 is SYDVKM.

J is TRBJ2-3 and V is TRBV2, with TRBD2 matching over 9 bases. CDR1 and CDR2 (germline): SNHLY, FYNNEI. With V trimmed by 2 bases and J by 1 base, 1 base remained unmatched. The CDR3 totals 15 residues. CDR3 region: CASSEWTSGTDTQYF. In DNA form, the CDR3 reads TGTGCCAGCAGTGAATGGACTAGCGGCACAGATACGCAGTATTTT.

V is TRBV2 and J is TRBJ2-1; the match to TRBD1 covers 9 bases. V was clipped by 3 bases and J by 4 bases; unmatched bases: 4. The V gene's germline CDR1 is SNHLY and CDR2 FYNNEI. The CDR3 length is 15 residues. The CDR3 is CASSDTGGRYNEQFF. As DNA, the CDR3 is TGTGCCAGCAGTGATACAGGGGGCAGGTACAATGAGCAGTTCTTC.

The chain recombines TRBV4-1 with TRBJ1-1; 10 nucleotides match TRBD1. The V gene's germline CDR1 is MGHRA and CDR2 YSYEKL. CDR3 length equals 17 residues. Germline trimming cut 1 base from V and 0 bases from J; bases unmatched to any gene: 5. Here the CDR3 DNA reads TGCGCCAGCAGCCAAGGGGGGACAGGGGAAATGAACACTGAAGCTTTCTTT. This translates into CASSQGGTGEMNTEAFF.

This chain joins TRBV27 and TRBJ1-5, with D possibly being TRBD1 (5 bases). Germline CDR1 reads MNHEY; CDR2 reads SMNVEV (reference sequence). The V gene lost 6 bases and the J gene lost 2 bases, with 17 bases spanning the gap. The CDR3 has 16 amino acids. CDR3 loop: CASSTSGHWGNQPQHF. Written as DNA, the CDR3 is TGTGCCAGCAGCACATCCGGACATTGGGGCAATCAGCCCCAGCATTTT.

The V and J genes are TRBV7-9 and TRBJ2-7; the D gene is possibly TRBD2 (5 bases). V lost 5 bases to trimming and J lost 3 bases, with 14 bases between them. The germline V gene has CDR1 SEHNR and CDR2 FQNEAQ (reference sequence). CDR3 length: 14 residues. In DNA, the CDR3 is TGTGCCAGCAGCAACTCAGAGGGCGACTACGAGCAGTACTTC. The encoded protein is CASSNSEGDYEQYF.

The chain has TRBV29-1 and TRBJ2-5; D might be TRBD2 (5 bases). V lost 7 bases, J lost 5 bases, and 14 bases lay in between. The CDR3 contains 12 residues. Germline lookup yields CDR1 SQVTM and CDR2 ANQGSEA. The CDR3 nucleotides are TGCAGCGCGCCACACGGCGGGGAGACCCAGTACTTC. Amino acids: CSAPHGGETQYF.

The chain employs TRBV13 and TRBJ2-7; 9 bases are a match to TRBD1. J gave up 6 bases and V 4 bases, and 7 bases lay outside the gene matches. The CDR3 sequence is 14 residues long. The V gene's germline CDR1 is PRHDT and CDR2 FYEKMQ (reference sequence). CDR3 in amino acids: CASSSTGTGLEQYF. The CDR3 DNA follows: TGTGCCAGCAGCTCAACCGGGACAGGGCTCGAGCAGTACTTC.

This chain uses TRBV9 with TRBJ2-5; TRBD2 matches 8 bases. The J call may be mistaken, given a closer DNA end match to TRBJ2-7. The CDR3 sequence is 14 residues long. Germline assignment: CDR1 SGDLS and CDR2 YYNGEE. In nucleotides, the CDR3 is TGTGCCAGCAGCCCAGGCCCGGGAGGGGACGAGCAGTACTTC. Amino acid sequence: CASSPGPGGDEQYF.

The V gene is TRBV5-8, the J gene TRBJ1-6; maybe TRBD1 (5 bases). This CDR3 is 15 amino acids long. Trimming pared 2 bases from V and 8 bases from J, leaving 14 bases between. Germline V gives CDR1 SGHTS, CDR2 YDEGEE. CDR3 residues: CASSFGAFGYSPLHF. CDR3 DNA: TGTGCCAGCAGCTTTGGGGCCTTCGGTTATTCACCCCTCCACTTT.

This sequence joins TRBV19 and TRBJ2-5, with a weak D call TRBD2 (5 bases). V was pared by 3 bases and J by 11 bases, with 13 bases between. This CDR3 region has 12 residues. The germline CDR1 and CDR2 sequences are LNHDA and SQIVND (reference sequence). CDR3 bases: TGTGCCAGTAGTATCGGCGGGTTTGAGCAGTACTTC. The encoded protein is CASSIGGFEQYF.